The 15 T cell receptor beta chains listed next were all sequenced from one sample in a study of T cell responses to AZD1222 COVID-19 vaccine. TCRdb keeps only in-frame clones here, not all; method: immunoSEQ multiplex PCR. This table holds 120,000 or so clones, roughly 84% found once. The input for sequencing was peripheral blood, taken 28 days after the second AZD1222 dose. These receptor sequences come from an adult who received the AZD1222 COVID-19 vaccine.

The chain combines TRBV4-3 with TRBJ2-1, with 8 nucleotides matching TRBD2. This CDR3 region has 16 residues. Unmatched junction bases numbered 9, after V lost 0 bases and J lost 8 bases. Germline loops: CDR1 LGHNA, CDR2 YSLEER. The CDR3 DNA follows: TGCGCCAGCAGCCAAGAAAACGGGGGGGCCCGCCATGAGCAGTTCTTC. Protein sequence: CASSQENGGARHEQFF.

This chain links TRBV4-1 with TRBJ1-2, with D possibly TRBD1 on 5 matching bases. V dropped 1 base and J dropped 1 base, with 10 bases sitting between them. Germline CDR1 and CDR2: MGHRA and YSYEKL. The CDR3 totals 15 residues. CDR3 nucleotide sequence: TGCGCCAGCAGCCAAGTGGTAGGGGATAACTATGGCTACACCTTC. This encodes CASSQVVGDNYGYTF.

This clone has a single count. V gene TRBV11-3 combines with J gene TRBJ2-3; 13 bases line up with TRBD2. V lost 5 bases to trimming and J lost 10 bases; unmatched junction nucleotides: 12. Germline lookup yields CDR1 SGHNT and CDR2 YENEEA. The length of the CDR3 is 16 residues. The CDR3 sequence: CASSASGTSGVRPQYF. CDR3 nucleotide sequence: TGTGCCAGCAGCGCGTCCGGGACTAGCGGGGTTCGCCCGCAGTATTTT.

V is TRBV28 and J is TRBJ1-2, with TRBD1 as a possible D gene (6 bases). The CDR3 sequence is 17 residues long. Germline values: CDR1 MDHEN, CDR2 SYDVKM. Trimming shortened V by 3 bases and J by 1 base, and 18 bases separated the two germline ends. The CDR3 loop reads CASSFLNQGTLNYGYTF. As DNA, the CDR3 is TGTGCCAGCAGTTTCCTTAATCAGGGGACGCTTAACTATGGCTACACCTTC.

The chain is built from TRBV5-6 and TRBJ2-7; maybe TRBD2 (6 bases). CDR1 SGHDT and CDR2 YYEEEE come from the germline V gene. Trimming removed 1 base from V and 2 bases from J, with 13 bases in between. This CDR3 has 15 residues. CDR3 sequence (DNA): TGTGCCAGCAGCTTGCCTGGGACTCTTACCTACGAGCAGTACTTC. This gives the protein CASSLPGTLTYEQYF. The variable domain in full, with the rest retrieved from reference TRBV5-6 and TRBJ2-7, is DAGVTQSPTHLIKTRGQQVTLRCSPKSGHDTVSWYQQALGQGPQFIFQYYEEEERQRGNFPDRFSGHQFPNYSSELNVNALLLGDSALYLCASSLPGTLTYEQYFGPGTRLTVT.

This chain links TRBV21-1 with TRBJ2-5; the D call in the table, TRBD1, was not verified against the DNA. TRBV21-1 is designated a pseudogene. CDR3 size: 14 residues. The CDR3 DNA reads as TGTGCCAGTGGGACCGACAGGGTCCAAGAGACCCAGTACTTC. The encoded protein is CASGTDRVQETQYF.

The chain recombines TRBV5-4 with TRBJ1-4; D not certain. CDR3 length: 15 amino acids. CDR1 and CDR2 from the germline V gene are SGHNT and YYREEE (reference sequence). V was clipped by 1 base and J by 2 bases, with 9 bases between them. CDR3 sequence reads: CASSLTSGTNEKLFF. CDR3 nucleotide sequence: TGTGCCAGCAGCTTGACGAGTGGCACTAATGAAAAACTGTTTTTT.

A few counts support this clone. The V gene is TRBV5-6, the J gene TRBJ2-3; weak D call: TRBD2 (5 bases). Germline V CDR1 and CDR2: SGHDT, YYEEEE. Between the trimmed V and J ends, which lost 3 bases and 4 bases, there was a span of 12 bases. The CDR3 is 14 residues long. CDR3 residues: CASSSRRAPDTQYF. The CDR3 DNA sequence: TGTGCCAGCAGCTCGCGGCGGGCCCCAGATACGCAGTATTTT.

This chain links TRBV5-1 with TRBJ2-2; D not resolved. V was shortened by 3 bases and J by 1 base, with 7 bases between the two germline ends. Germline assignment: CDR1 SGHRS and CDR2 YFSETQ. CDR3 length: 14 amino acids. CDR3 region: CASSSRGNTGELFF. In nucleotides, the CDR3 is TGCGCCAGCAGCTCCCGCGGGAACACCGGGGAGCTGTTTTTT.

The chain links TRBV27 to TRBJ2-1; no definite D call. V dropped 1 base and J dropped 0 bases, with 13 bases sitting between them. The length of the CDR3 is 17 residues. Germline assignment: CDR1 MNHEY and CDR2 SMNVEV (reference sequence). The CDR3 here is CASSLFPSMSSYNEQFF. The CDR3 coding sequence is TGTGCCAGCAGTTTATTCCCCTCCATGAGCTCCTACAATGAGCAGTTCTTC.

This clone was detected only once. The CDR3 loop is CASSLMGSQPQHF. The DNA for the CDR3 is TGTGCCAGCAGCTTAATGGGGAGTCAGCCCCAGCATTTT. The V and J genes are TRBV7-2 and TRBJ1-5; no clear D. Germline CDR1 SGHTA, CDR2 FQGNSA. The CDR3 sequence is 13 residues long. Trimming cost V 2 bases and J 6 bases, with 8 bases left between them. Full variable domain (remainder filled in from reference TRBV7-2 and TRBJ1-5): GAGVSQSPSNKVTEKGKDVELRCDPISGHTALYWYRQSLGQGLEFLIYFQGNSAPDKSGLPSDRFSAERTGGSVSTLTIQRTQQEDSAVYLCASSLMGSQPQHFGDGTRLSIL.

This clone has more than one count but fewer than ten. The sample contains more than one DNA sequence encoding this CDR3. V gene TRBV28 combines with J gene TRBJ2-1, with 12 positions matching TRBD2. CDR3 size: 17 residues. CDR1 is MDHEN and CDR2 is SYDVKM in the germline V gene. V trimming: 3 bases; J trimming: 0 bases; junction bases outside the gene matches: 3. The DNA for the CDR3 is TGTGCCAGCAGTTTGTGGACTAGCGGGGACTCCTACAATGAGCAGTTCTTC. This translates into CASSLWTSGDSYNEQFF.

Written as DNA, the CDR3 is TGTGCCATAGGGGACCGGGACAATCAGCCCCAGCATTTT. Translated: CAIGDRDNQPQHF. The chain joins TRBV19 to TRBJ1-5; perhaps TRBD1 as D (5 bases). This CDR3 comprises 13 residues. The V gene's germline CDR1 is LNHDA and CDR2 SQIVND (reference sequence). The ends were cut back, 10 bases at V and 3 bases at J, with 13 bases in the middle.

In DNA, the CDR3 is TGTGCCAGCAGCCCCACCCCCGGGCATAATTCACCCCTCCACTTT. Protein sequence: CASSPTPGHNSPLHF. The chain has TRBV9 and TRBJ1-6; the D is unclear. With 4 bases removed from V and 5 bases from J, the gap between germline ends came to 13 bases. The CDR3 loop spans 15 amino acids. CDR1 SGDLS and CDR2 YYNGEE come from the germline V gene.

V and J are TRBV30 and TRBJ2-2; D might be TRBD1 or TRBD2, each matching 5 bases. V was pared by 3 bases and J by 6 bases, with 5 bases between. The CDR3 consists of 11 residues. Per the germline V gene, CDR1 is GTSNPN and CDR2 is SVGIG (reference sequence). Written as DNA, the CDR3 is TGTGCCTGGAGGGGGGCCGGGGAGCTGTTTTTT. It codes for CAWRGAGELFF. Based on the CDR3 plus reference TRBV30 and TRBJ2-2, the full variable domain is SQTIHQWPATLVQPVGSPLSLECTVEGTSNPNLYWYRQAAGRGLQLLFYSVGIGQISSEVPQNLSASRPQDRQFILSSKKLLLSDSGFYLCAWRGAGELFFGEGSRLTVL.